This T cell receptor beta chain came from a study of spatial heterogeneity in lung cancer. At least ten counts were recorded for this clonotype. One entry per CDR3 protein results from TCRdb running MiXCR on the 5' RACE reads. The sample lists more than 20,000 distinct CDR3 sequences, under 5.5% occurring once. Noted time point: sample taken at primary tumor resection. The CDR3 has 13 amino acids. V gave up 6 bases and J gave up 7 bases, with 18 bases separating them. Germline CDR1 reads DFQATT; CDR2 reads SNEGSKA (reference sequence). The sequenced sample was PBMCs, obtained at surgery. The V gene is TRBV20-1, the J gene TRBJ1-2; D may be TRBD1 (6 bases). The source of this sequence is a male donor with early-stage non-small cell lung cancer. The CDR3 here is CSAQLSGAGGYTF. CDR3 DNA sequence: TGCAGTGCCCAACTATCAGGGGCGGGTGGCTACACCTTC.